This T cell receptor (beta chain) was found in a study of PD-1 and CTLA-4 blockade in melanoma. Generated by immunoSEQ multiplex PCR, the TCRdb table keeps only in-frame clones and is missing some. This sample has about 30,000 clones, with roughly 89% found just once. Germline V gene sequence: CDR1 SGHAT, CDR2 FQNNGV. The CDR3 has 16 residues. V shed 2 bases and J shed 4 bases, with 14 bases lying between them. Sequences were derived from CD8+ T cells from peripheral blood, sampled before anti-PD-1 treatment. V is TRBV11-2 and J is TRBJ2-2; perhaps D is TRBD1 or TRBD2 (5 bases each). This TCR derives from a human donor with melanoma. The CDR3 DNA follows: TGTGCCAGCAGCTTATGGGGGACCGACCCCACCGGGGAGCTGTTTTTT. This encodes CASSLWGTDPTGELFF. The entire variable domain, with the rest obtained from reference TRBV11-2 and TRBJ2-2, is as follows: EAGVAQSPRYKIIEKRQSVAFWCNPISGHATLYWYQQILGQGPKLLIQFQNNGVVDDSQLPKDRFSAERLKGVDSTLKIQPAKLEDSAVYLCASSLWGTDPTGELFFGEGSRLTVL.